Many counts were recorded for the clone carrying this T cell receptor beta chain. The data were obtained in a study of neurological immune-mediated disorders. The time point was: longitudinal time-point 2. Unsorted libraries were prepared from 2 million PBMCs held at -80 C. Between the trimmed V and J ends, which lost 3 bases and 3 bases, there was a span of 9 bases. CDR1 is MDHEN and CDR2 is SYDVKM in the germline V gene. The CDR3 consists of 13 residues. As for the cDNA, it was generated by 5'RACE with 10-nucleotide random UMIs. The output of every sequencing run exceeded 160 million TCR-beta sequences, derived from 15-18 subjects. MiXCR was run by TCRdb on the 5' RACE reads, yielding one entry per CDR3 protein. The sample shows roughly 48,000 distinct CDR3 sequences, roughly 13% of them seen only once.

The source is a male donor with HTLV-1-associated myelopathy (HAM/TSP). The gene calls are TRBV28 and TRBJ2-7; D is possibly TRBD1 or TRBD2 (5 bases each). The specimen was PBMCs. For the CDR3, the DNA is TGTGCCAGCAGTTTGGTGGGGGACTACGAGCAGTACTTC. Amino acid sequence: CASSLVGDYEQYF.